This entry is about one T cell receptor beta chain. Donors in Cohort 3 counted as recovered after two negative PCRs, clearance, or symptom resolution. This table comes from immunoSEQ multiplex PCR, and its TCRdb copy is limited to in-frame clones, with some not included. The profile shows 150,000 to 200,000 clones, approximately 88% of them singletons. These data come from a study of blood T cell repertoires in COVID-19. This receptor was identified in a woman aged 45-65 years who had recovered from COVID-19. Sequencing was carried out using PBMCs or T cells enriched from blood (not recorded which).

DNA of the CDR3: TGTGCCAGCAGTGAACGCGGACTGGGTGGCTACACCTTC. Its translation: CASSERGLGGYTF. The genes are TRBV6-4 and TRBJ1-2; no definite D call. CDR1 and CDR2 (germline): MRHNA, SNTAGT. This CDR3 comprises 13 residues. The ends were cut back, 3 bases at V and 7 bases at J, with 12 bases in the middle.